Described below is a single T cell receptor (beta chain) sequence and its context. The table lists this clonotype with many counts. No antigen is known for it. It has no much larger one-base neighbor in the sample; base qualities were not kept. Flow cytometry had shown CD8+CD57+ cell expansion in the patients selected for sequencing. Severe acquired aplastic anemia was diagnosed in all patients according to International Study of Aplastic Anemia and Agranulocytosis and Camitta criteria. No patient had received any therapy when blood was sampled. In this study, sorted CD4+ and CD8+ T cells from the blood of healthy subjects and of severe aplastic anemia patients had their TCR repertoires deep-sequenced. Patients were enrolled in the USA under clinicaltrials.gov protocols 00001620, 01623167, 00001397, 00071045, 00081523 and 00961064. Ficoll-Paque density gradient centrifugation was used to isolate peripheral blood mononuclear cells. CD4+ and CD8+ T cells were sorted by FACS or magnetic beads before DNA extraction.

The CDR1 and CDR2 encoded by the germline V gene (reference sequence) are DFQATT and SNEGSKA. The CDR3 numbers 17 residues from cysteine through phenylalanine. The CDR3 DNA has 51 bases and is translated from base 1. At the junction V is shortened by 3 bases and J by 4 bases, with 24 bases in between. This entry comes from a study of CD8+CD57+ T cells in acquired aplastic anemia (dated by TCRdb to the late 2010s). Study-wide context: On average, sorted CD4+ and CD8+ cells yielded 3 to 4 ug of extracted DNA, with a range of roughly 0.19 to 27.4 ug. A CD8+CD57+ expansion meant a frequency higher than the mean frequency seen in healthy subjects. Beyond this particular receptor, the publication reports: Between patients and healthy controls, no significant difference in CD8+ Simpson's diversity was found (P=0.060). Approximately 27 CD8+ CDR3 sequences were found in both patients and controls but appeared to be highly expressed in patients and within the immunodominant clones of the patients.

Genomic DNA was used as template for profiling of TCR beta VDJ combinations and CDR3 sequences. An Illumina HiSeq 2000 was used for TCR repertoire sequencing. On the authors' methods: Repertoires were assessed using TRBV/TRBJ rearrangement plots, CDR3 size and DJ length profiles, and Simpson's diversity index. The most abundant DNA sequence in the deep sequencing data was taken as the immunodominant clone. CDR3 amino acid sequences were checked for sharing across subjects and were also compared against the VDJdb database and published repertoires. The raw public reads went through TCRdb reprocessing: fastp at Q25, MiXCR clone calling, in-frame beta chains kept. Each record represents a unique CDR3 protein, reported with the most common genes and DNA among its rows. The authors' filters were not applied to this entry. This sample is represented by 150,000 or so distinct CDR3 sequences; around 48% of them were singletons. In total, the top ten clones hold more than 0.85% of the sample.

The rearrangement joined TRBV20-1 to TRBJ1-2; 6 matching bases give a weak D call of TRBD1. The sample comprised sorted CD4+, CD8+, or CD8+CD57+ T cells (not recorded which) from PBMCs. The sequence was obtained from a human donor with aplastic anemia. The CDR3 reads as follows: CSARVGGGQSISYGYTF. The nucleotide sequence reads TGCAGTGCTAGGGTGGGAGGGGGACAATCTATCTCCTATGGCTACACCTTC.